This T cell receptor beta chain emerged from a study of OX40 agonist ivuxolimab in advanced cancers. Whole-study results and caveats: Some nonresponders additionally presented with little normalized T-cell clonal expansion.

V shed 8 bases, J shed 5 bases, and the junction held 7 bases outside the gene matches. This CDR3 comprises 14 residues. Germline CDR1 reads SNHLY; CDR2 reads FYNNEI. Notes on this clone: Its antigen is unidentified.

Profiling relied on immunoSEQ multiplex PCR, and the TCRdb table lists in-frame clones only, not all of them. The sample records 35,000 to 45,000 clones, 85% to 90% being singletons. This sequence was found in an adult with an advanced solid tumor such as melanoma, head and neck, liver or kidney cancer. The starting material was CD4+ or CD8+ T cells sorted from blood, obtained in a trial of the OX40 agonist ivuxolimab. This chain links TRBV2 with TRBJ2-3; TRBD1 matches at 10 bases. This CDR3 reads CASGADRGGDTQYF. The CDR3 DNA follows: TGTGCCAGCGGGGCGGACAGGGGGGGAGATACGCAGTATTTT.